What follows is one TCR beta chain and its context. Its matching antigen is unknown. This record comes from a study of neoadjuvant nivolumab and ipilimumab in lung cancer. This table comes from immunoSEQ multiplex PCR, and its TCRdb copy is limited to in-frame clones, with some not included. This repertoire shows thousands of clones, less than 85% found once; its top ten account for approximately 4.3%. V was clipped by 0 bases and J by 12 bases; unmatched bases: 8. CDR1 and CDR2 from the germline V gene are MNHNS and SASEGT. The CDR3 spans 14 residues. The study, taken as a whole, reports: Higher pretherapy blood TCR richness went with higher resected-tumor richness. TCR clonality did not significantly correlate with pathologic tumor regression. From pretherapy to surgery, tumor richness and clonality rose with dual therapy. TCR receptors were sequenced in few samples.

The sequence was obtained from an adult with non-small cell lung cancer. This chain uses TRBV6-1 with TRBJ2-7, with 10 bases fitting TRBD1. The sample consisted of tumor tissue, taken after neoadjuvant nivolumab, alone or with ipilimumab, at or shortly before surgery. In DNA, the CDR3 is TGTGCCAGCAGTGAAGCGCTTCAGGACAGGGGGAGGTACTTC. Translated: CASSEALQDRGRYF.